The 18 T cell receptor beta chains below all came from one sample that was sequenced in a study of identical twins. In TCRdb, the 5' RACE reads were re-called with MiXCR into one record per CDR3 protein. The sample lists hundreds of thousands of distinct CDR3 sequences; roughly 8.6% were seen once. This sample also belongs to another study, concerning yellow fever vaccine responses in identical twins.

The sequenced material came from memory (CD45RO+) T cells sorted from blood. Source of these receptors: a woman aged 18-29 years in good health.

The rearrangement links TRBV5-1 to TRBJ2-1; TRBD2 aligns across 10 bases. After removal of 4 bases from V and 10 bases from J, the junction contained 5 bases not matched to a gene. Germline V gene lookup returns CDR1 SGHRS and CDR2 YFSETQ. This CDR3 region has 13 residues. CDR3 region: CASSGTLAGEQFF. In nucleotides, the CDR3 is TGCGCCAGCAGCGGAACACTAGCGGGGGAGCAGTTCTTC.

This clonotype has only a few counts. The genes are TRBV11-2 and TRBJ1-1; 7 bases match TRBD1. The trim removed 2 bases at V and 1 base at J, leaving 4 bases unmatched. The germline V gene has CDR1 SGHAT and CDR2 FQNNGV. The CDR3 runs 15 residues. This CDR3 is CASSLRQGTNTEAFF. The CDR3 region has the DNA TGTGCCAGCAGCTTAAGACAGGGAACGAACACTGAAGCTTTCTTT. The entire variable domain, with the rest obtained from reference TRBV11-2 and TRBJ1-1, is as follows: EAGVAQSPRYKIIEKRQSVAFWCNPISGHATLYWYQQILGQGPKLLIQFQNNGVVDDSQLPKDRFSAERLKGVDSTLKIQPAKLEDSAVYLCASSLRQGTNTEAFFGQGTRLTVV.

This clonotype has only a few counts. The chain couples TRBV12-3 or TRBV12-4 to TRBJ2-3; 12 bases line up with TRBD2. With 6 bases clipped from V and 6 bases from J, the junction kept 7 bases outside the gene matches. This CDR3 region has 15 residues. CDR3 bases: TGTGCCAGCAGGCCCACTAGCGGGAGGTGGGATACGCAGTATTTT. Translated: CASRPTSGRWDTQYF.

As regards this clonotype: With a much larger clone just one base away, this may be a read error. V is TRBV12-3 or TRBV12-4 and J is TRBJ2-5; tentative D call: TRBD2 (6 bases). The length of the CDR3 is 18 residues. DNA for the CDR3: TGTACCAGCAGCGCCGCGGGGTGGAATAACGGTTTGAATGGGGCCCAGTACTTC. Protein product: CTSSAAGWNNGLNGAQYF.

The chain carries TRBV4-1 and TRBJ2-3; 7 nucleotides agree with TRBD2. Germline lookup yields CDR1 MGHRA and CDR2 YSYEKL. V lost 4 bases to trimming and J lost 2 bases; unmatched junction nucleotides: 9. The CDR3 has 16 amino acids. The CDR3 nucleotides read TGCGCCAGCAGCCGAGTAGGGACTATGACCACAGATACGCAGTATTTT. Translation: CASSRVGTMTTDTQYF.

This chain uses TRBV11-2 with TRBJ1-3; no definite D call. V was trimmed by 4 bases and J by 4 bases, leaving 11 bases between them. Germline V gene data show CDR1 as SGHAT and CDR2 as FQNNGV. There are 14 residues in the CDR3. The CDR3 sequence: CASSYYGGGNTIYF. In DNA form, the CDR3 reads TGTGCCAGCAGCTATTATGGAGGGGGAAACACCATATATTTT.

This clonotype was picked up a small number of times. In DNA, the CDR3 is TGTGCCAGCAGCTCTCCGGGACAGGGTGAAAAACTGTTTTTT. It yields the protein CASSSPGQGEKLFF. The rearrangement joins TRBV5-5 to TRBJ1-4; 9 bases agree with TRBD1. This CDR3 spans 14 amino acids. CDR1 is SGHKS and CDR2 is YYEKEE in the germline V gene (reference sequence). With 3 bases clipped from V and 7 bases from J, the junction kept 4 bases outside the gene matches.

This clonotype has a count of ten or more. J is TRBJ2-5 and V is TRBV3-1, with a tentative D call TRBD2 (6 bases). This CDR3 spans 16 amino acids. Germline CDR1 reads LGHDT; CDR2 reads YNNKEL (reference sequence). The V gene lost 1 base and the J gene lost 2 bases, with 14 bases spanning the gap. CDR3 sequence: CASSQAGVGWQETQYF. In nucleotides, the CDR3 is TGTGCCAGCAGCCAAGCGGGAGTCGGGTGGCAAGAGACCCAGTACTTC.

The gene calls are TRBV7-8 and TRBJ1-6, with TRBD1 as a possible D gene (5 bases). In germline, CDR1 is SGHVS, CDR2 FQNEAQ. The germline V and J ends were trimmed by 1 base and 6 bases, with 13 bases remaining between them. The CDR3 spans 16 residues. Written as DNA, the CDR3 is TGTGCCAGCAGCTTAGTGGGGCAGGGTGGTAATTCACCCCTCCACTTT. This gives the protein CASSLVGQGGNSPLHF.

V is TRBV18 and J is TRBJ2-2, with D unclear. With 0 bases removed from V and 4 bases from J, the gap between germline ends came to 12 bases. Germline assignment: CDR1 KGHSH and CDR2 LQKENI. There are 16 residues in the CDR3. As DNA, the CDR3 is TGTGCCAGCTCACCACCAAGCGTGGGGTTCACCGGGGAGCTGTTTTTT. Its protein is CASSPPSVGFTGELFF.

Ten or more counts support this clonotype. The CDR3 DNA sequence: TGCAGCGTTGTGACAGGAACCCGGAACACTGAAGCTTTCTTT. Translating gives CSVVTGTRNTEAFF. The chain employs TRBV29-1 and TRBJ1-1; a possible D gene is TRBD1 (6 bases). This CDR3 region has 14 residues. Germline CDR1 and CDR2: SQVTM and ANQGSEA. The V and J ends lost 4 bases and 1 base respectively, with 13 bases between them.

In its sample, this clonotype was seen a few times. The J gene is TRBJ1-1, the V gene TRBV18; D unclear. The V end was cut by 4 bases, the J end by 12 bases, with 9 bases between. The CDR3 has 10 residues. Germline V gives CDR1 KGHSH, CDR2 LQKENI. The DNA of the CDR3 is TGTGCCAGCTCACATCGCCAAACTTTCTTT. Amino acids: CASSHRQTFF. The full variable domain, with the rest looked up from reference TRBV18 and TRBJ1-1, is NAGVMQNPRHLVRRRGQEARLRCSPMKGHSHVYWYRQLPEEGLKFMVYLQKENIIDESGMPKERFSAEFPKEGPSILRIQQVVRGDSAAYFCASSHRQTFFGQGTRLTVV.

This clonotype was observed a few times. The chain couples TRBV4-1 to TRBJ2-2, with TRBD2 as a possible D gene (6 bases). Germline V gene data show CDR1 as MGHRA and CDR2 as YSYEKL. V was cut by 0 bases and J by 4 bases, with 21 bases left in between. The CDR3 contains 19 residues. The chain's CDR3 is CASSQDLAQGGRGTGELFF. CDR3 coding DNA: TGCGCCAGCAGCCAAGATTTAGCTCAGGGAGGTAGGGGCACCGGGGAGCTGTTTTTT.

A single count supports this clonotype. This chain joins TRBV12-1 and TRBJ2-7; the D call of TRBD2 is as the table states it, not checked on the DNA. TRBV12-1 is an annotated pseudogene. The CDR3 spans 14 residues. The CDR3 protein is CASSPGLAGSEQYF. CDR3 DNA: TGTGCCAGCAGCCCCGGACTAGCGGGAAGCGAGCAGTACTTC.

This clonotype came up a few times. The gene calls are TRBV20-1 and TRBJ1-3; no firm D call. The CDR3 totals 13 residues. Trimming pared 4 bases from V and 3 bases from J, leaving 10 bases between. Germline CDR1 reads DFQATT; CDR2 reads SNEGSKA (reference sequence). The CDR3 nucleotides are TGCAGTGCTATAGCCGGCGGTGGAAACACCATATATTTT. This codes for CSAIAGGGNTIYF.

The V gene is TRBV24-1, the J gene TRBJ1-1; D unresolved. The CDR3 loop spans 13 amino acids. Germline V lookup: CDR1 KGHDR, CDR2 SFDVKD. V gave up 9 bases and J gave up 4 bases, with 14 bases separating them. The CDR3 spells CATPRVRGTEAFF. The CDR3 nucleotides read TGTGCCACCCCCCGGGTACGGGGCACTGAAGCTTTCTTT.

The J gene is TRBJ2-7, the V gene TRBV4-2; 9 bases align to TRBD2. The V gene's germline CDR1 is LGHNA and CDR2 YNFKEQ. CDR3 length equals 16 residues. J lost 2 bases, V lost 0 bases, and 5 bases had no gene match. The CDR3 sequence: CASSQDQAGGTYEQYF. CDR3 bases: TGTGCCAGCAGCCAAGACCAAGCGGGAGGAACCTACGAGCAGTACTTC.

The V call is TRBV27, the J call TRBJ1-2; TRBD1 aligns across 7 bases. The CDR3 is made up of 13 amino acids. Per germline, CDR1 MNHEY and CDR2 SMNVEV (reference sequence). J gave up 4 bases and V 8 bases, and 7 bases lay outside the gene matches. The CDR3 region is CASGAGQIYGYTF. The CDR3 nucleotides are TGTGCCAGCGGCGCGGGACAGATCTATGGCTACACCTTC.